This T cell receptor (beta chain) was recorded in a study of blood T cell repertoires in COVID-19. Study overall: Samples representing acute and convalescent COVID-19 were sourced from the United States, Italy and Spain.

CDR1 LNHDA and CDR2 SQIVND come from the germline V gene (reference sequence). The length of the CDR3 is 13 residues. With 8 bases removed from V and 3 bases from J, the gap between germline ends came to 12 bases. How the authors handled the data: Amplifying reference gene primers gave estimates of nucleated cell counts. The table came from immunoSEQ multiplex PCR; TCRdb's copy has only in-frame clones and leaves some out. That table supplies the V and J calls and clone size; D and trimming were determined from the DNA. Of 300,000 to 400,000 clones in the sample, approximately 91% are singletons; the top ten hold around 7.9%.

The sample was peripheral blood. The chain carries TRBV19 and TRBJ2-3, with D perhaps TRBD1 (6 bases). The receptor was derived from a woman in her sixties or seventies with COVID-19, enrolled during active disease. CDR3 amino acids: CASSSGDTDTQYF. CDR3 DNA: TGTGCCAGTTCGTCAGGGGATACAGATACGCAGTATTTT.